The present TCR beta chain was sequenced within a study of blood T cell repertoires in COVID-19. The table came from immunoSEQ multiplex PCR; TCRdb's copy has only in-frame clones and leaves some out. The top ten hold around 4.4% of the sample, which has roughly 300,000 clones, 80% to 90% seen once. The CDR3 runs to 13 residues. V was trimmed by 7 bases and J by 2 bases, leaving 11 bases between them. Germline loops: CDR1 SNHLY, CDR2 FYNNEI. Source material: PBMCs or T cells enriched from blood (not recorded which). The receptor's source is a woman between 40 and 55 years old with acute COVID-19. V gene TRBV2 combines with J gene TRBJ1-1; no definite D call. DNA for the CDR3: TGTGCCAGCACCCTAGACGGTAACACTGAAGCTTTCTTT. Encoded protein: CASTLDGNTEAFF.